This T cell receptor beta chain stems from a study of blood T cell repertoires in COVID-19. The overall study: Samples taken during acute and convalescent COVID-19 were collected in the United States, Italy and Spain. Sample material is recorded as cDNA or gDNA derived from T cells, B-cell-depleted T cells, or PBMCs.

Authors' analysis steps: Estimation of nucleated cell counts was performed using reference gene primer amplification. Using immunoSEQ multiplex PCR, the repertoire was profiled, and TCRdb retains in-frame clones only, with some absent. V and J calls and clone size are those listed in that table; D and trimming were worked out from the DNA. The sample yields about 72,000 clones, 70% to 90% seen once. The length of the CDR3 is 13 residues. Trimming at V came to 6 bases and at J to 13 bases, leaving 9 bases not matched to a gene. Germline V gene data show CDR1 as WSHSY and CDR2 as SAAADI. The V and J genes are TRBV10-2 and TRBJ2-7; TRBD2 aligns across 13 bases. The clonotype was recovered from a man in his 70s with active or convalescent COVID-19. The sample taken for sequencing was peripheral blood. CDR3 nucleotide sequence: TGCGCCAGCAGCGGGACTAGCGGGGAGCCGATTTACTTC. This codes for CASSGTSGEPIYF.